This T cell receptor beta chain was found in a study of vaccination effects on CD4 cells after COVID-19. Across the study: Each participant was given two doses of one vaccine (BNT162b2 or mRNA-1273). Whole-study findings and limits: Among infection- and vaccine-induced clones, marked clonal contraction occurred late after vaccination. Few convalescent patients were included, and no early post-infection timepoints were sampled.

Comment on this clone: As yet, its antigen is unknown.

Sequencing was performed with immunoSEQ multiplex PCR; in TCRdb, only in-frame clones are kept and a portion is missing. In the table there are some 70,000 clones, 75% to 90% of which are singletons. Germline V gene lookup returns CDR1 SGDLS and CDR2 YYNGEE. The CDR3 is 15 amino acids. Deletions cut 4 bases from V and 3 bases from J, with 16 bases between. Before sequencing took place, the ViraFEST assay used viral peptide pools to expand antigen-specific CD4+ T cells. It was after around 10 days of culture that CD4+ T cells were isolated. Among the vaccine recipients, none had a prior SARS-CoV-2 infection, and nucleocapsid antibodies were negative. Each well held 2 million to 2.5 million PBMC cultured with 8.5 to 10 ug/ml peptides and roughly 9 IU/ml IL-2.

The sequence was collected from a human donor who received a COVID-19 vaccine. The chain links TRBV9 to TRBJ1-1; D is perhaps TRBD1 (5 bases). The sample in question was CD4+ T cells from PBMCs cultured with SARS-CoV-2 spike peptides, obtained before COVID-19 vaccination. CDR3 sequence reads: CASSPQGRADTEAFF. The CDR3 DNA sequence: TGTGCCAGCAGCCCTCAGGGTAGGGCGGACACTGAAGCTTTCTTT.